This note documents a single TCR beta chain sequence. This record belongs to a study of blood T cell repertoires in COVID-19. The overall study: The United States, Italy and Spain were the sources of the acute and convalescent COVID-19 samples. PBMCs, B-cell-depleted T cells, or T cells provided the cDNA or gDNA that made up the material.

The CDR3 covers 10 residues. V shed 2 bases and J shed 9 bases, with 2 bases lying between them. Per the germline V gene, CDR1 is SEHNR and CDR2 is FQNEAQ (reference sequence). In the study's own analysis: Amplification from reference gene primers served as the basis for estimated nucleated cell counts. The assay was immunoSEQ multiplex PCR, and TCRdb's table has in-frame clones only and misses some. The D gene and trimming were derived from the DNA, and the V and J assignments and clone size from that table. The table has about 81,000 clones, 89% seen once; the top ten hold approximately 5.2%. The V call is TRBV7-9, the J call TRBJ2-1; D gene unclear. This receptor was identified in a woman of 80 years or more with active COVID-19. Source material: peripheral blood. The CDR3 DNA follows: TGTGCCAGCAGCTTACGTGAGCAGTTCTTC. Amino acid sequence: CASSLREQFF.